One sample yielded the 6 T cell receptor beta chains listed below, sequenced in a study of metastatic and nonmetastatic thyroid tumors. There were no patients who had received any treatment before thyroid surgery. Using MiXCR, TCRdb reanalyzed the PCR reads. The repertoire holds around 15,000 clones, with about 29% as singletons. Sequenced input: tumor tissue. The receptors were sampled from a male donor with papillary thyroid cancer or a benign thyroid nodule (not recorded which). Some clones in this sample may be carry-over from other donors' samples.

This clone was seen ten or more times. CDR3: CASSETSVNEQFF. Written as DNA, the CDR3 is TGTGCCAGCAGCGAAACTTCAGTGAATGAGCAGTTCTTC. The chain links TRBV11-3 to TRBJ2-1; D is uncertain. With 5 bases removed from V and 7 bases from J, the gap between germline ends came to 12 bases. In germline, CDR1 is SGHNT, CDR2 YENEEA. The CDR3 runs 13 residues.

As concerns this clone: One end of the junction is discordant with germline, which a read error may explain. The V and J genes are TRBV9 and TRBJ2-1, with D perhaps TRBD1 or TRBD2 (6 bases each). Germline CDR1 and CDR2: SGDLS and YYNGEE. This CDR3 has 15 amino acids. The CDR3 loop reads CGSSVGGNRVTEQFF. The CDR3 coding sequence is TGTGGCAGCAGCGTAGGGGGGAACAGGGTCACTGAGCAGTTCTTC.

This clone has ten or more counts. The V and J genes are TRBV7-9 and TRBJ2-7; no clear D gene. The CDR3 runs 13 residues. Trimming removed 2 bases from V and 6 bases from J, with 11 bases in between. Germline V CDR1 and CDR2: SEHNR, FQNEAQ (reference sequence). Here the CDR3 DNA reads TGTGCCAGCAGCTTACTTGGCACCCCCGAGCAGTACTTC. Its translation is CASSLLGTPEQYF.

This clone was observed many times. Other DNA variants within this sample encode the same CDR3. This chain uses TRBV6-4 with TRBJ1-4; D gene ambiguous. The V gene lost 2 bases and the J gene lost 4 bases, with 14 bases spanning the gap. The CDR3 totals 16 residues. Germline loops: CDR1 MRHNA, CDR2 SNTAGT. The CDR3 sequence: CASSDDRARSNEKLFF. In nucleotides, the CDR3 is TGTGCCAGCAGTGACGACCGGGCCCGAAGTAATGAAAAACTGTTTTTT.

This clone was recorded at least ten times. The CDR3 bases are TGTGCCAGCAGCTACCTACAGGGGGAGGGTGAAAAACTGTTTTTT. This sequence encodes CASSYLQGEGEKLFF. The V call is TRBV11-3, the J call TRBJ1-4; 8 bases fit TRBD1. With 4 bases clipped from V and 7 bases from J, the junction kept 8 bases outside the gene matches. Germline CDR1 and CDR2: SGHNT and YENEEA. The CDR3 contains 15 residues.

The chain employs TRBV2 and TRBJ2-3; 7 nucleotides match TRBD1. CDR1 and CDR2 from the germline V gene are SNHLY and FYNNEI. The length of the CDR3 is 15 residues. V was clipped by 9 bases and J by 1 base; unmatched bases: 10. Here the CDR3 DNA reads TGTGCCAGTGGACATCAGGGGGTTGGCACAGATACGCAGTATTTT. Protein sequence: CASGHQGVGTDTQYF. Filled out from reference TRBV2 and TRBJ2-3, the complete variable domain reads EPEVTQTPSHQVTQMGQEVILRCVPISNHLYFYWYRQILGQKVEFLVSFYNNEISEKSEIFDDQFSVERPDGSNFTLKIRSTKLEDSAMYFCASGHQGVGTDTQYFGPGTRLTVL.